This T cell receptor (beta chain) was found in a study of T cell responses to AZD1222 COVID-19 vaccine. Study information: Pooled samples include second doses given at about 4 or 12 weeks.

Study-level findings and limits: Only five to seven AZD1222 recipients tested seropositive at baseline.

V was clipped by 2 bases and J by 5 bases, with 6 bases between them. Germline V CDR1 and CDR2: GTSNPN, SVGIG (reference sequence). This CDR3 has 12 residues. Regarding this clone: Its antigen remains unknown.

Libraries were prepared by immunoSEQ multiplex PCR; TCRdb keeps only in-frame clonotypes and omits some of them. The table has roughly 130,000 clones, around 83% seen once. Source: peripheral blood, taken on day 0 of AZD1222 vaccination. The TCR comes from an adult in good health. The chain joins TRBV30 to TRBJ2-2, with D perhaps TRBD2 (6 bases). The CDR3, as DNA: TGTGCCTGGAGTCGGGGGACCGGGGAGCTGTTTTTT. Protein: CAWSRGTGELFF.